Listed below are T cell receptor beta chains from one sample, sequenced in a study of blood T cell repertoires in COVID-19. Assay used: immunoSEQ multiplex PCR; TCRdb lists only in-frame clones, some missing. The data show just over 95,000 clones, 82% seen once. The sample consisted of peripheral blood. The receptors here all came from an elderly man with acute or convalescent COVID-19. The CDR3 runs from the conserved cysteine through the conserved F or W. D genes are given only for firm matches. A row's size may be missing; if present it is once, few, many or a size class.

TRBJ2-1 | TRBD1 | - | TRBV5-1 | CASSLRTGSSYNEQFF | TGCGCCAGCAGCTTGAGGACAGGGTCGTCCTACAATGAGCAGTTCTTC
TRBJ1-1 | - | many | TRBV2 | CASIPGQTNTEAFF | TGTGCCAGCATTCCGGGACAAACCAACACTGAAGCTTTCTTT
TRBJ1-2 | - | - | TRBV29-1 | CSVGGWDYGYTF | TGCAGCGTTGGCGGTTGGGACTATGGCTACACCTTC
TRBJ1-5 | - | - | TRBV28 | CAAQGIRNQPQHF | TGTGCCGCTCAGGGTATAAGGAATCAGCCCCAGCATTTT
TRBJ2-2 | - | - | TRBV9 | CASNPSGGELFF | TGTGCCAGCAACCCGTCGGGCGGGGAGCTGTTTTTT
TRBJ1-2 | - | - | TRBV30 | CAWSRGGREGGYTF | TGTGCCTGGAGCCGGGGGGGACGGGAAGGCGGCTACACCTTC
TRBJ1-5 | TRBD1 | - | TRBV6-1 | CASSGPGTVNNQPQHF | TGTGCCAGCAGTGGACCGGGGACAGTTAACAATCAGCCCCAGCATTTT
TRBJ1-2 | - | - | TRBV28 | CASSVTGSGYTF | TGTGCCAGCAGTGTCACAGGGAGTGGCTACACCTTC
TRBJ1-5 | - | - | TRBV18 | CASSPRQAGQPQHF | TGTGCCAGCTCACCAAGACAGGCAGGTCAGCCCCAGCATTTT
TRBJ1-1 | TRBD1 | - | TRBV5-1 | CASSSDGNRGNTEAFF | TGCGCCAGCAGCTCGGACGGTAACAGGGGGAACACTGAAGCTTTCTTT
TRBJ2-7 | TRBD1 | - | TRBV7-2 | CASGRTGGEQYF | TGTGCCAGCGGTCGGACAGGAGGCGAGCAGTACTTC
TRBJ1-2 | - | - | TRBV7-2 | CASSSPGISLDYGYTF | TGTGCCAGCAGCTCGCCTGGCATCTCTCTTGACTATGGCTACACCTTC
TRBJ2-1 | - | once | TRBV7-2 | CASSFGWYEQFF | TGTGCCAGCAGCTTCGGGTGGTATGAGCAGTTCTTC
TRBJ1-6 | - | - | TRBV3-1/TRBV3-2 | CASSHTQGTRKHSPLHF | TGTGCCAGCAGCCACACACAGGGAACGAGGAAACATTCACCCCTCCACTTT
TRBJ2-3 | TRBD2 | - | TRBV5-1 | CASSFRTSGGASTDTQYF | TGCGCCAGCAGCTTCCGGACTAGCGGGGGAGCTAGCACAGATACGCAGTATTTT
TRBJ1-2 | - | - | TRBV19 | CASTDRANYGYTF | TGTGCCAGTACGGACAGAGCTAACTATGGCTACACCTTC
TRBJ2-5 | - | - | TRBV19 | CASSKFRKETQYF | TGTGCCAGTAGTAAGTTCAGAAAGGAGACCCAGTACTTC
TRBJ2-2 | - | - | TRBV5-1 | CASSFSGVNTGELFF | TGCGCCAGCAGCTTTTCAGGGGTGAACACCGGGGAGCTGTTTTTT
TRBJ2-3 | - | - | TRBV5-8 | CASTMNPARGTDTQYF | TGTGCCAGCACTATGAATCCGGCCCGAGGGACAGATACGCAGTATTTT
TRBJ1-4 | TRBD1 | few | TRBV5-4 | CASSTGQGVNEKLFF | TGTGCCAGCAGCACGGGACAGGGGGTTAATGAAAAACTGTTTTTT
TRBJ1-6 | - | once | TRBV3-1/TRBV3-2 | CASSHGGLGNSPLHF | TGTGCCAGCAGCCACGGGGGGCTAGGGAATTCACCCCTCCACTTT
TRBJ1-1 | - | - | TRBV29-1 | CSVDRVNTEAFF | TGCAGCGTTGATCGAGTGAACACTGAAGCTTTCTTT